These T cell receptor beta chains were read from a single sample in a study of PD-1 blockade in classical Hodgkin lymphoma. Sequencing was performed with immunoSEQ multiplex PCR; in TCRdb, only in-frame clones are kept and a portion is missing. The table shows tens of thousands of clones, with 65% to 85% occurring only once. Sample: CD4+ T cells from blood, taken before the fourth cycle of nivolumab. All receptors derive from a human donor with classical Hodgkin lymphoma. The CDR3 runs from the conserved cysteine through the conserved F or W. A D gene is named only where the DNA matches it firmly. Clone size is not always given. Where it is, it says once, few, many or a class for expanded clones.

cdr3_nt cdr3_aa j_call clone_size d_call v_call
TGTGCCAGCAGCCGATTACAGGGCGGCACCGGGGAGCTGTTTTTT CASSRLQGGTGELFF TRBJ2-2 once - TRBV14
TGTGCCAGCAGCTGGGACAGGGGAGGCAATCAGCCCCAGCATTTT CASSWDRGGNQPQHF TRBJ1-5 - TRBD1 TRBV5-8
TGTGCCAGCAGCGAAACAGGGGGTAATCAGCCCCAGCATTTT CASSETGGNQPQHF TRBJ1-5 - TRBD1 TRBV6-1
TGTGCCAGCACCTCAGACAGCGGCTATGGCTACACCTTC CASTSDSGYGYTF TRBJ1-2 few - TRBV27
TGTGCCAGCAGCCTTGGACAGTTCACAGATACGCAGTATTTT CASSLGQFTDTQYF TRBJ2-3 - - TRBV6-6
TGCGCCAGCAGCCAAGATCGGGGCTACGAGCAGTACTTC CASSQDRGYEQYF TRBJ2-7 few - TRBV4-1
TGCAGCGTTGCCCCCTCAGCGTCCACCGGGGAGCTGTTTTTT CSVAPSASTGELFF TRBJ2-2 - - TRBV29-1
TGTGCCAGCAGCGTAGCCCCCGGACTGGACAATGAGCAGTTCTTC CASSVAPGLDNEQFF TRBJ2-1 - - TRBV9
TGTGCCAGCAGCCCACCGGGGCTATTCTACGAGCAGTACTTC CASSPPGLFYEQYF TRBJ2-7 - - TRBV7-8
TGCGCCAGCAGCTTGGGCAGCCTCGGGACAGGGCGTAATGAGCAGTTCTTC CASSLGSLGTGRNEQFF TRBJ2-1 - TRBD1 TRBV5-1
TGCGCCAGCAGCTTGGTACCCTCGGGGACAGCCTCTAACTATGGCTACACCTTC CASSLVPSGTASNYGYTF TRBJ1-2 few TRBD1 TRBV5-1
TGTGCCAGCAGCCAAGATTCGACCGGAAACACCATATATTTT CASSQDSTGNTIYF TRBJ1-3 few - TRBV4-2
TGTGCCAGTAGTATAAGAGGGGCGGGGAACACTGAAGCTTTCTTT CASSIRGAGNTEAFF TRBJ1-1 - - TRBV19
TGCGCCAGCAGCATGGGACAGGGGGTCGGTCAGCCCCAGCATTTT CASSMGQGVGQPQHF TRBJ1-5 - TRBD1 TRBV5-1
TGCGCCAGCAGCCCATCGCCGGGACAGGGTTACAATGAGCAGTTCTTC CASSPSPGQGYNEQFF TRBJ2-1 - TRBD1 TRBV5-1
TGCGCCAGCAGCTTGGATGGCAGAGGGGGGACTGAAGCTTTCTTT CASSLDGRGGTEAFF TRBJ1-1 - - TRBV5-1
TGTGCCAGCACCCCTCCCGGGGCCTACGAGCAGTACTTC CASTPPGAYEQYF TRBJ2-7 - - TRBV6-5
TGCGCCAGCAGCTTGCTGTCCGGGAACACTGAAGCTTTCTTT CASSLLSGNTEAFF TRBJ1-1 - - TRBV5-1
TGTGCCAGCAAAACGGCGGGGGCCAACACCGGGGAGCTGTTTTTT CASKTAGANTGELFF TRBJ2-2 few - TRBV27
TGCGCCAGCAGCTTACAGGGTGGGAATGAAAAACTGTTTTTT CASSLQGGNEKLFF TRBJ1-4 - - TRBV5-1
TGTGCCAGCAGGGCTAACGGTGGTCACACTGAAGCTTTCTTT CASRANGGHTEAFF TRBJ1-1 - - TRBV6-5